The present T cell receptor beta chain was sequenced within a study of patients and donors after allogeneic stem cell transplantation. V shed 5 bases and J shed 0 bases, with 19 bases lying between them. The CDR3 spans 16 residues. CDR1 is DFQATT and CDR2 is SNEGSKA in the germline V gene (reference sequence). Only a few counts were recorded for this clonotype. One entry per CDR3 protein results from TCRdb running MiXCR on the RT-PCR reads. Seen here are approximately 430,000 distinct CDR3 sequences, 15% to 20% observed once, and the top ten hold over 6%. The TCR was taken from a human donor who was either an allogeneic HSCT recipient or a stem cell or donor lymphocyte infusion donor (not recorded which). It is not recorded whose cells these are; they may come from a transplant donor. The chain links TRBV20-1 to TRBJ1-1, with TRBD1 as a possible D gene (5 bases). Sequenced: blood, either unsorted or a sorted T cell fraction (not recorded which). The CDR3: CSAFRQIHVMNTEAFF. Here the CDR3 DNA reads TGCAGTGCTTTCAGACAGATTCACGTCATGAACACTGAAGCTTTCTTT.